This note documents a single TCR beta chain sequence. Its antigen is unknown. The source of the sample is a study of T-cell memory formation after mild COVID-19. The CDR3 extends over 14 amino acids. V shed 1 base and J shed 0 bases, with 7 bases lying between them. From the 5' RACE reads, TCRdb called clonotypes with MiXCR, one entry per CDR3 protein. Seen here are around 390,000 distinct CDR3 sequences, approximately 15% observed once, and the top ten hold 20% to 25%. The study, taken as a whole, reports: A second wave of clones peaked on day 37, and their SARS-CoV-2 specificity went unconfirmed.

The chain recombines TRBV12-3 or TRBV12-4 with TRBJ2-7; D is ambiguous. The source material was PBMCs or a T cell subset sorted from them (not recorded which). The receptor comes from a man aged 18 to 29 who had mild COVID-19 (a few samples of this study predate the infection). Cell type and time point are not known. As DNA, the CDR3 is TGTGCCAGCAGTTTAGGGGCATACTCCTACGAGCAGTACTTC. This sequence encodes CASSLGAYSYEQYF.